This TCR beta chain was sequenced in a study of PD-1 blockade in mismatch repair-deficient tumors. All patients were mismatch repair deficient, assessed by either PCR or immunohistochemistry. The method was immunoSEQ multiplex PCR; TCRdb's version includes in-frame clones alone and lacks a portion of them. The table lists 100,000 or so clones, 70% to 85% of them singletons. The CDR3 covers 15 residues. Germline CDR1 and CDR2: SGHRS and YFSETQ. With 0 bases removed from V and 3 bases from J, the gap between germline ends came to 10 bases. The chain is built from TRBV5-1 and TRBJ1-5; weak D call: TRBD1 (5 bases). The material sequenced was peripheral blood, taken roughly 36 weeks after starting pembrolizumab. The sequence was collected from an adult with mismatch repair-deficient cancer. The CDR3 sequence is CASSLDGGSNQPQHF. The CDR3, as DNA: TGCGCCAGCAGCTTGGATGGGGGATCCAATCAGCCCCAGCATTTT.